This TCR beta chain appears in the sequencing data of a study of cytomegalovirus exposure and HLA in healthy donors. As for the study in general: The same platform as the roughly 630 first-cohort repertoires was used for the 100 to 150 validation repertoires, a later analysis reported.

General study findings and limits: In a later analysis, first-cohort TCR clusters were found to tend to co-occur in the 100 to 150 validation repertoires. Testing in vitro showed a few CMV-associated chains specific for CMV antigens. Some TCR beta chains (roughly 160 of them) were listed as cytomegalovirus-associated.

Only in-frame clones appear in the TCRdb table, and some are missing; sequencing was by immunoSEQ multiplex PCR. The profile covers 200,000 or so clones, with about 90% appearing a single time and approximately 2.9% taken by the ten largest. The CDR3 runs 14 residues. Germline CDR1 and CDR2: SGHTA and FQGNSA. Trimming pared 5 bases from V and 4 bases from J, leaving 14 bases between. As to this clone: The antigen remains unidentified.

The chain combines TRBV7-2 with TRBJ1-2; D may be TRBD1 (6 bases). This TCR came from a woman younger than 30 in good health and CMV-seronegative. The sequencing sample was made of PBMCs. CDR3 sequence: CASSQTTGFYGYTF. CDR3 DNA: TGTGCCAGCAGCCAGACGACAGGATTCTATGGCTACACCTTC.